The next 27 T cell receptor beta chains were all read from a single sample in a study of cytomegalovirus exposure and HLA in healthy donors. Repertoires were generated with immunoSEQ multiplex PCR, while TCRdb's copy carries only in-frame clones and drops some. The sample holds about 170,000 clones; roughly 96% are singletons and the top ten take around 0.9%. Sequenced material: PBMCs. Receptor source: a young woman in good health and CMV-seronegative.

This clone showed up just once. The chain has TRBV2 and TRBJ2-2; TRBD1 aligns across 9 bases. CDR1 is SNHLY and CDR2 is FYNNEI in the germline V gene. With V trimmed by 9 bases and J by 7 bases, 6 bases remained unmatched. The CDR3 runs to 13 residues. The CDR3 loop reads CASSQGAGGELFF. CDR3 nucleotides: TGTGCCAGTTCACAGGGGGCGGGCGGGGAGCTGTTTTTT.

V and J are TRBV9 and TRBJ1-3; D ambiguous. With 3 bases removed from V and 0 bases from J, the gap between germline ends came to 10 bases. Per the germline V gene, CDR1 is SGDLS and CDR2 is YYNGEE. CDR3 length equals 15 residues. CDR3 in DNA: TGTGCCAGCAGCGGCCCAACAGCCTCTGGAAACACCATATATTTT. Its translation: CASSGPTASGNTIYF. The full variable domain, in which reference TRBV9 and TRBJ1-3 provide the parts outside the CDR3, is DSGVTQTPKHLITATGQRVTLRCSPRSGDLSVYWYQQSLDQGLQFLIQYYNGEERAKGNILERFSAQQFPDLHSELNLSSLELGDSALYFCASSGPTASGNTIYFGEGSWLTVV.

V and J are TRBV7-8 and TRBJ1-1; 9 bases agree with TRBD1. The CDR3 has 14 residues. Germline loops: CDR1 SGHVS, CDR2 FQNEAQ. The trim removed 6 bases at V and 5 bases at J, leaving 7 bases unmatched. CDR3 DNA sequence: TGTGCCAGCAGTTGGACAGGGGAAACGACTGAAGCTTTCTTT. It is translated as CASSWTGETTEAFF.

The chain has TRBV9 and TRBJ1-5, with 8 nucleotides matching TRBD1. Germline assignment: CDR1 SGDLS and CDR2 YYNGEE. V was clipped by 4 bases and J by 2 bases; unmatched bases: 8. CDR3 length equals 16 residues. The CDR3, as DNA: TGTGCCAGCAGCCAAGGACAGGGTATGGGCAATCAGCCCCAGCATTTT. Its translation: CASSQGQGMGNQPQHF.

The V and J genes are TRBV19 and TRBJ2-4; 11 nucleotides align to TRBD1. Unmatched junction bases numbered 4, after V lost 3 bases and J lost 6 bases. This CDR3 has 15 amino acids. CDR1 and CDR2 from the germline V gene are LNHDA and SQIVND (reference sequence). CDR3: CASSMAGTGGNIQYF. CDR3 in DNA: TGTGCCAGTAGTATGGCCGGGACAGGGGGAAACATTCAGTACTTC. The full variable domain, in which reference TRBV19 and TRBJ2-4 provide the parts outside the CDR3, is DGGITQSPKYLFRKEGQNVTLSCEQNLNHDAMYWYRQDPGQGLRLIYYSQIVNDFQKGDIAEGYSVSREKKESFPLTVTSAQKNPTAFYLCASSMAGTGGNIQYFGAGTRLSVL.

The genes are TRBV4-3 and TRBJ1-1; 9 bases match TRBD1. The CDR3 contains 16 residues. The junction had 10 bases not matched to a gene; V was cut back by 1 base and J by 7 bases. Germline CDR1 is LGHNA and CDR2 is YSLEER. The CDR3 DNA is TGCGCCAGCAGCCAAGGTAGTGGGACAGGGAGAAATGAAGCTTTCTTT. Translated: CASSQGSGTGRNEAFF.

The rearrangement uses TRBV2 and TRBJ1-4, with a tentative D call TRBD1 (5 bases). Germline V gene data show CDR1 as SNHLY and CDR2 as FYNNEI. Trimming cost V 6 bases and J 8 bases, with 22 bases left between them. This CDR3 has 16 amino acids. The CDR3 nucleotides read TGTGCCAGCAGGAGAGAGGTTGGGGCCATTTGGGAAAAACTGTTTTTT. Encoded protein: CASRREVGAIWEKLFF.

The chain carries TRBV7-9 and TRBJ2-7, with D unclear. This CDR3 is 14 amino acids long. With 2 bases removed from V and 0 bases from J, the gap between germline ends came to 8 bases. CDR1 SEHNR and CDR2 FQNEAQ come from the germline V gene (reference sequence). The CDR3 region has the DNA TGTGCCAGCAGCTTATCCTCCAGCTCCTACGAGCAGTACTTC. Translated, it gives CASSLSSSSYEQYF.

The chain joins TRBV25-1 to TRBJ1-2, with D maybe TRBD1 (5 bases). The V gene lost 1 base and the J gene lost 7 bases, with 19 bases spanning the gap. CDR3 length: 16 residues. The germline CDR1 and CDR2 sequences are MGHDK and SYGVNS. CDR3 residues: CASSELGASDAPGYTF. The CDR3 DNA reads as TGTGCCAGCAGTGAATTAGGGGCCAGTGACGCACCTGGCTACACCTTC.

The chain couples TRBV5-6 to TRBJ1-1; weak D call: TRBD1 (6 bases). V lost 4 bases and J lost 0, with 13 bases in between. Per germline, CDR1 SGHDT and CDR2 YYEEEE. The CDR3 is made up of 15 amino acids. The CDR3 DNA reads TGTGCCAGCAGCCCCCCACAGGGATTGAACACTGAAGCTTTCTTT. Translated, it gives CASSPPQGLNTEAFF.

This chain links TRBV5-6 with TRBJ2-3, with 9 bases fitting TRBD2. Germline values: CDR1 SGHDT, CDR2 YYEEEE. Trimming took 0 bases from V and 4 from J; bases not matched to a gene: 0. The CDR3 is 14 residues long. The CDR3 bases are TGTGCCAGCAGCTTGGGCGGGGGGGCAGATACGCAGTATTTT. Its protein is CASSLGGGADTQYF.

The chain is built from TRBV29-1 and TRBJ2-1, with TRBD2 matching 8 bases. CDR1 and CDR2 from the germline V gene are SQVTM and ANQGSEA. The CDR3 runs 15 residues. Trimming removed 0 bases from V and 4 bases from J; junction bases left unmatched: 5. This CDR3 is CSVEDRSGDYNEQFF. CDR3 DNA: TGCAGCGTTGAAGATCGTAGCGGGGATTACAATGAGCAGTTCTTC.

The chain uses TRBV7-9 and TRBJ1-2; the match to TRBD1 covers 9 bases. The J segment lost 7 bases and the V segment lost 3 bases, leaving 9 bases of the junction unmatched. The CDR3 contains 15 residues. Per the germline V gene, CDR1 is SEHNR and CDR2 is FQNEAQ (reference sequence). This chain's CDR3 is CASSLGTGSRFGYTF. The CDR3 DNA follows: TGTGCCAGCAGCTTGGGGACAGGGTCCAGGTTTGGCTACACCTTC.

The chain links TRBV5-4 to TRBJ1-3, with D maybe TRBD1 (5 bases). The ends were cut back, 3 bases at V and 0 bases at J, with 13 bases in the middle. The CDR3 has 16 residues. The germline gives CDR1 SGHNT, CDR2 YYREEE (reference sequence). The CDR3 DNA is TGTGCCAGCAGCTACGGGGGTTCCTCCTCTGGAAACACCATATATTTT. Translating gives CASSYGGSSSGNTIYF.

The genes are TRBV11-2 and TRBJ2-7; tentatively, D is TRBD1 (6 bases). The CDR3 loop spans 14 amino acids. CDR1 and CDR2 (germline): SGHAT, FQNNGV. Trimming removed 4 bases from V and 3 bases from J, with 13 bases in between. CDR3 nucleotides: TGTGCCAGCAGCTGGGGGAAAGGGGGCTACGAGCAGTACTTC. This codes for CASSWGKGGYEQYF.

The chain links TRBV28 to TRBJ1-1; 8 bases line up with TRBD1. Germline V gene sequence: CDR1 MDHEN, CDR2 SYDVKM. This CDR3 has 17 amino acids. The V gene end was trimmed by 3 bases and the J gene end by 1 base; junction bases not matched to a gene: 10. For the CDR3, the DNA is TGTGCCAGCAGTTTGATGACAGGGGACCCCCAGAACACTGAAGCTTTCTTT. Amino acid sequence: CASSLMTGDPQNTEAFF.

In its sample, this clone was seen once. The rearrangement uses TRBV4-3 and TRBJ2-2, with D perhaps matching TRBD1 (6 bases). The CDR3 is made up of 16 amino acids. The V gene's germline CDR1 is LGHNA and CDR2 YSLEER. Deletions cut 2 bases from V and 0 bases from J, with 10 bases between. This chain's CDR3 is CASSQYRVSNTGELFF. The CDR3 DNA follows: TGCGCCAGCAGCCAATACAGGGTTTCGAACACCGGGGAGCTGTTTTTT.

This chain links TRBV7-2 with TRBJ2-7; TRBD2 aligns across 9 bases. Trimming took 3 bases from V and 9 from J; bases not matched to a gene: 15. Per germline, CDR1 SGHTA and CDR2 FQGNSA. The length of the CDR3 is 16 residues. CDR3 sequence (DNA): TGTGCCAGCAGCTTGATAATAGCGGGGGCCCCCCGGGTGCAGTACTTC. Protein product: CASSLIIAGAPRVQYF.

V is TRBV27 and J is TRBJ1-5, with 7 positions matching TRBD1. The V segment lost 6 bases and the J segment 3 bases; nucleotides outside the gene matches: 8. CDR1 and CDR2 from the germline V gene are MNHEY and SMNVEV (reference sequence). This CDR3 contains 15 residues. CDR3 bases: TGTGCCAGCAGCCCGACAGGGAGGATCAATCAGCCCCAGCATTTT. This codes for CASSPTGRINQPQHF.

Notes on this clone: An end of the junction does not agree with germline; a read error may underlie this. The chain is built from TRBV7-7 and TRBJ2-1, with TRBD1 matching 8 bases. Germline loops: CDR1 SSHAT, CDR2 FNYEAQ (reference sequence). This CDR3 is 14 amino acids long. CDR3 coding DNA: TGTGCTAGCAGCTTAGGCAGGGGGCAAAATGAGCAGTTCTTC. Its protein product is CASSLGRGQNEQFF.

The V and J genes are TRBV7-2 and TRBJ2-2, with D tentatively TRBD2 (5 bases). From germline, CDR1 is SGHTA and CDR2 FQGNSA. Trimming cost V 0 bases and J 4 bases, with 12 bases left between them. There are 16 residues in the CDR3. This CDR3 reads CASSLAHFAGTGELFF. The CDR3 DNA follows: TGTGCCAGCAGCTTAGCGCATTTCGCGGGCACCGGGGAGCTGTTTTTT.

V usage is TRBV2 and J usage is TRBJ1-1; the D gene is possibly TRBD1 (6 bases). Germline V lookup: CDR1 SNHLY, CDR2 FYNNEI. The CDR3 runs 17 residues. Trimming shortened V by 1 base and J by 4 bases, and 19 bases separated the two germline ends. This chain's CDR3 is CASSEVGAGVGGTEAFF. CDR3 nucleotide sequence: TGTGCCAGCAGTGAAGTGGGGGCAGGGGTAGGCGGCACTGAAGCTTTCTTT.

J is TRBJ2-2 and V is TRBV5-1; 10 positions agree with TRBD2. Germline loops: CDR1 SGHRS, CDR2 YFSETQ. This CDR3 comprises 15 residues. V lost 5 bases, J lost 7 bases, and 8 bases stayed unmatched. This CDR3 reads CASSGSGGEHGELFF. DNA of the CDR3: TGCGCCAGCAGTGGAAGCGGGGGGGAGCACGGGGAGCTGTTTTTT.

This rearrangement joins TRBV6-6 to TRBJ2-3; a possible D gene is TRBD2 (6 bases). This CDR3 comprises 15 residues. V was trimmed by 2 bases and J by 1 base, leaving 10 bases between them. The germline CDR1 and CDR2 sequences are MNHNY and SVGAGI (reference sequence). The CDR3 coding sequence is TGTGCCAGCAGTTACCGCGCTAGCGGCACAGATACGCAGTATTTT. Translation: CASSYRASGTDTQYF.

The chain joins TRBV6-1 to TRBJ1-1; maybe TRBD1 (6 bases). The V gene's germline CDR1 is MNHNS and CDR2 SASEGT. The CDR3 spans 14 residues. V was pared by 5 bases and J by 5 bases, with 15 bases between. In DNA, the CDR3 is TGTGCCAGCAGTATTAACAGGGAGATAACTGAAGCTTTCTTT. This gives the protein CASSINREITEAFF.

This clone was seen only once. DNA of the CDR3: TGTGCCAGCAGCAAGGACATTTCCCCCATTCAGTACTTC. Amino acid sequence: CASSKDISPIQYF. V is TRBV11-2 and J is TRBJ2-4; tentatively, D is TRBD1 (5 bases). The CDR3 totals 13 residues. Germline V lookup: CDR1 SGHAT, CDR2 FQNNGV. The V end lost 5 bases, the J end lost 9 bases, and 14 bases lay between the germline ends.

The chain employs TRBV18 and TRBJ1-3, with TRBD1 matching 7 bases. CDR1 and CDR2 (germline): KGHSH, LQKENI. There are 13 residues in the CDR3. V was pared by 6 bases and J by 3 bases, with 2 bases of the junction left unmatched. The CDR3 DNA reads as TGTGCCAGCTCCGGACAGGTTGGAAACACCATATATTTT. Translation: CASSGQVGNTIYF.